This T cell receptor (beta chain) was identified during a study of blood T cell repertoires in COVID-19. Study-wide context: Both acute and convalescent COVID-19 samples were obtained from the United States, Italy and Spain.

Assay used: immunoSEQ multiplex PCR; TCRdb lists only in-frame clones, some missing. Of roughly 250,000 clones listed, roughly 86% were seen once; the top ten hold approximately 3.5%. The CDR3 runs 13 residues. V gave up 4 bases and J gave up 8 bases; unmatched junction bases: 7. Germline V lookup: CDR1 SGHVS, CDR2 FNYEAQ. Everyone who took part was roughly 18 to 100 years old, and they came from about 25 US areas. Grouping used clinical history reported by participants in a survey and questionnaire. The receptor's source is a middle-aged woman with acute COVID-19. Sequencing was done on a sample of PBMCs or T cells enriched from blood (not recorded which). V gene TRBV7-6 combines with J gene TRBJ1-2; 7 bases map to TRBD1. CDR3 in DNA: TGTGCCAGCAGCTCTGGACAGGAACGCGGCTACACCTTC. The encoded protein is CASSSGQERGYTF.